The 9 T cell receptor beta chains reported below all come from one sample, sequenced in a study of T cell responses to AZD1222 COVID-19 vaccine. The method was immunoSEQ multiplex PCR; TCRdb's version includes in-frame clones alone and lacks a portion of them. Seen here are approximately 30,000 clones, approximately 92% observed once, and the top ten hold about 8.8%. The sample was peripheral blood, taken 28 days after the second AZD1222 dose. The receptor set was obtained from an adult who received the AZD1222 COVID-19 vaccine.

The CDR3 nucleotides read TGTGCCAGCAGCGCCGAGGTCCACTCCTACGAGCAGTACTTC. This sequence encodes CASSAEVHSYEQYF. The chain carries TRBV9 and TRBJ2-7; no clear D. The CDR3 totals 14 residues. Trimming took 3 bases from V and 0 from J, leaving 10 bases between them. The germline V gene has CDR1 SGDLS and CDR2 YYNGEE.

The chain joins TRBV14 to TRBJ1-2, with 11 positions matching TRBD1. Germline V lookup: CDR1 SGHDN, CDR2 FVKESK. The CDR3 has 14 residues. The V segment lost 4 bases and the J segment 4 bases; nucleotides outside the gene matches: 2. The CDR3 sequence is CASSRTGGSYGYTF. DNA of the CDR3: TGTGCCAGCAGCCGGACAGGGGGCAGCTATGGCTACACCTTC.

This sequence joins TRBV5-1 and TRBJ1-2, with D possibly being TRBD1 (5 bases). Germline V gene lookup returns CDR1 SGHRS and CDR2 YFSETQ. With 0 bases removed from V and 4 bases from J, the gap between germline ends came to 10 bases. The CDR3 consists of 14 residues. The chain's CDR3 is CASSLGDGSYGYTF. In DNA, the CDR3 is TGCGCCAGCAGCTTGGGGGACGGAAGCTATGGCTACACCTTC.

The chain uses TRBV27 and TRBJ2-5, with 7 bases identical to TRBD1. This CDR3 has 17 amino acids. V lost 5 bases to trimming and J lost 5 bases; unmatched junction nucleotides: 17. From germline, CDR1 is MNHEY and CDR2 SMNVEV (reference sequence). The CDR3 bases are TGTGCCAGCAGTGGGCAGGGGGTTAGCCCCAGGGGGGAGACCCAGTACTTC. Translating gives CASSGQGVSPRGETQYF.

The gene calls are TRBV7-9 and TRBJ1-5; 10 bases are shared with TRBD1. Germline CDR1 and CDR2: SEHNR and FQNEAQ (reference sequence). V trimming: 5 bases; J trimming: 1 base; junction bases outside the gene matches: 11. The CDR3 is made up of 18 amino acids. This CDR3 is CASSTAGTGAGSNQPQHF. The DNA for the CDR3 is TGTGCCAGCAGCACGGCCGGGACAGGGGCAGGGAGCAATCAGCCCCAGCATTTT.

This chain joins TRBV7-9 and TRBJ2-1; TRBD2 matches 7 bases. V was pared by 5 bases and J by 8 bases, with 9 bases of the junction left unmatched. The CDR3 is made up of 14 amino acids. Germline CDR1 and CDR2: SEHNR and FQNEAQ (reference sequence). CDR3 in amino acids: CASSPPTSLDEQFF. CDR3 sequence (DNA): TGTGCCAGCAGCCCTCCGACTAGCCTCGATGAGCAGTTCTTC. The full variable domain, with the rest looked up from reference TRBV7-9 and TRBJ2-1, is DTGVSQNPRHKITKRGQNVTFRCDPISEHNRLYWYRQTLGQGPEFLTYFQNEAQLEKSRLLSDRFSAERPKGSFSTLEIQRTEQGDSAMYLCASSPPTSLDEQFFGPGTRLTVL.

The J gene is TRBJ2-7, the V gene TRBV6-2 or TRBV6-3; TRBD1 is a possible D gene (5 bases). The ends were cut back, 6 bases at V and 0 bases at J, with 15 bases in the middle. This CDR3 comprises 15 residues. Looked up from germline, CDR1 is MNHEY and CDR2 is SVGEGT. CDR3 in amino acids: CASSPTGQGSYEQYF. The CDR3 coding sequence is TGTGCCAGCAGCCCTACAGGACAAGGCTCCTACGAGCAGTACTTC.

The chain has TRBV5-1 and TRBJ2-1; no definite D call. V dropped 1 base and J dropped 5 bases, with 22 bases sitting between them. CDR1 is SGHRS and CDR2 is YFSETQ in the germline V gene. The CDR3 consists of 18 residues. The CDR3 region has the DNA TGCGCCAGCAGCTTGTCTAGTGCCGCCTCCGCTGGGAACAATGAGCAGTTCTTC. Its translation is CASSLSSAASAGNNEQFF.

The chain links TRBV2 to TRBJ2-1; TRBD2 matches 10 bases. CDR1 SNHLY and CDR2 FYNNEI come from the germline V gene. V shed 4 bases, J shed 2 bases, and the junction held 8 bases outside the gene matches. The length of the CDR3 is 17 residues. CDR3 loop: CASSAGRLAGAYNEQFF. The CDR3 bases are TGTGCCAGCAGTGCCGGGAGGCTAGCGGGGGCCTACAATGAGCAGTTCTTC. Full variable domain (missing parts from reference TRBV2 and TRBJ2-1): EPEVTQTPSHQVTQMGQEVILRCVPISNHLYFYWYRQILGQKVEFLVSFYNNEISEKSEIFDDQFSVERPDGSNFTLKIRSTKLEDSAMYFCASSAGRLAGAYNEQFFGPGTRLTVL.